The rows below give T cell receptor beta chains drawn from one sample of a study of T cell responses to AZD1222 COVID-19 vaccine. TCRdb's copy holds only in-frame clones and misses some; the assay was immunoSEQ multiplex PCR. The data hold some 160,000 clones, with around 94% observed a single time. The source material was peripheral blood, sampled on day 0 of AZD1222 vaccination. These TCRs come from an adult in good health. Each CDR3 is given with its conserved first and last residue. The D gene is left open where the match is weak. A row's size may be missing; if present it is once, few, many or a size class.

clone_size | j_call | v_call | d_call | cdr3_aa | cdr3_nt
NA | TRBJ1-6 | TRBV28 | NA | CASSDDKRSLHF | TGTGCCAGCAGTGATGATAAAAGGTCCCTCCACTTT
NA | TRBJ1-2 | TRBV4-1 | TRBD1 | CASSQGDRNGYTF | TGCGCCAGCAGCCAAGGGGACAGAAATGGCTACACCTTC
many | TRBJ2-7 | TRBV27 | NA | CASRTRSSVQYF | TGTGCCAGCCGTACCCGCAGTTCGGTGCAGTACTTC
NA | TRBJ1-1 | TRBV11-3 | TRBD1 | CASSFQGGNTEAFF | TGTGCCAGCAGTTTTCAGGGGGGGAACACTGAAGCTTTCTTT
NA | TRBJ2-7 | TRBV5-6 | NA | CASSLYQAEYF | TGTGCCAGCAGCTTGTATCAAGCCGAGTACTTC
NA | TRBJ2-7 | TRBV2 | NA | CASRDTYEQYF | TGTGCCAGCAGGGACACCTACGAGCAGTACTTC
NA | TRBJ2-1 | TRBV7-3 | NA | CASSLVNNEQFF | TGTGCCAGCAGCTTAGTGAATAATGAGCAGTTCTTC
once | TRBJ2-1 | TRBV7-8 | TRBD1 | CASSSLGGVSYNEQFF | TGTGCCAGCAGCTCCCTAGGGGGCGTCTCCTACAATGAGCAGTTCTTC
NA | TRBJ1-2 | TRBV6-5 | TRBD1 | CASSYSTGASYGYTF | TGTGCCAGCAGTTACTCGACAGGGGCCTCATATGGCTACACCTTC
NA | TRBJ2-7 | TRBV19 | NA | CASSRRVTYEQYF | TGTGCCAGTAGTCGTCGAGTAACCTACGAGCAGTACTTC
few | TRBJ1-2 | TRBV5-4 | NA | CASSFRGNYGYTF | TGTGCCAGCAGCTTTCGAGGGAACTATGGCTACACCTTC
NA | TRBJ2-1 | TRBV23-1 | TRBD2 | CASSQSSLAGVKQFF | TGCGCCAGCAGTCAATCATCCCTAGCGGGGGTTAAGCAGTTCTTC
NA | TRBJ2-2 | TRBV7-2 | TRBD1 | CASSFTGAGELFF | TGTGCCAGCAGCTTCACAGGGGCCGGGGAGCTGTTTTTT
few | TRBJ1-2 | TRBV19 | NA | CASSILSSGGYTF | TGTGCCAGTAGTATTTTGTCCTCAGGGGGCTACACCTTC
NA | TRBJ2-7 | TRBV27 | TRBD1 | CASTQPGQGAHEQYF | TGTGCCAGCACCCAACCGGGACAGGGGGCGCACGAGCAGTACTTC
NA | TRBJ2-3 | TRBV5-4 | TRBD2 | CASSLFASGGLDTQYF | TGTGCCAGCAGCTTGTTCGCTAGCGGGGGGCTAGATACGCAGTATTTT
NA | TRBJ2-4 | TRBV11-2 | NA | CASSPSVGIQYF | TGTGCCAGCAGCCCCAGCGTCGGCATTCAGTACTTC
NA | TRBJ2-7 | TRBV11-2 | NA | CASSPWRGSSYEQYF | TGTGCCAGCAGCCCGTGGAGGGGTAGCTCCTACGAGCAGTACTTC